Shown below are 28 T cell receptor beta chains from a single sample sequenced in a study of cytotoxic CD8 clonotypes in ibrutinib-treated CLL. Some clones are missing from TCRdb's copy, which holds only in-frame ones; the method was immunoSEQ multiplex PCR. This table has around 310,000 clones, roughly 79% appearing once. The input for sequencing was PBMCs, taken before ibrutinib treatment. The receptors were gathered from a human donor with chronic lymphocytic leukemia.

The rearrangement joins TRBV9 to TRBJ2-7; 7 nucleotides match TRBD1. Germline V gene data show CDR1 as SGDLS and CDR2 as YYNGEE. The CDR3 runs to 16 residues. Trimming removed 3 bases from V and 2 bases from J; junction bases left unmatched: 11. Here the CDR3 DNA reads TGTGCCAGCAGCGCCTGGGGTGGGACAGAGACCTACGAGCAGTACTTC. Encoded protein: CASSAWGGTETYEQYF.

The chain couples TRBV6-5 to TRBJ1-2; 10 nucleotides match TRBD1. The V gene's germline CDR1 is MNHEY and CDR2 SVGAGI. CDR3 length: 12 amino acids. V lost 7 bases and J lost 8; bases outside the gene matches: 4. CDR3 in amino acids: CASNDRGRGYTF. CDR3 in DNA: TGTGCCAGCAATGACAGGGGGCGAGGCTACACCTTC.

The rearrangement links TRBV7-3 to TRBJ1-6; tentative D call: TRBD1 (5 bases). Germline V gives CDR1 SGHTA, CDR2 FQGTGA. V shed 3 bases and J shed 10 bases, with 10 bases lying between them. CDR3 length: 13 residues. The CDR3 DNA reads as TGTGCCAGCAGCTTTGGGGGAAGCTCACCCCTCCACTTT. Translation gives CASSFGGSSPLHF.

The V and J genes are TRBV29-1 and TRBJ2-3; D tentatively reads TRBD1 or TRBD2 (5 bases each). Between the trimmed V and J ends, which lost 3 bases and 0 bases, there was a span of 13 bases. CDR3 size: 15 residues. Germline V gene lookup returns CDR1 SQVTM and CDR2 ANQGSEA. CDR3 sequence (DNA): TGCAGCGTTGACCCCGGGACGGAGAGCACAGATACGCAGTATTTT. Residues: CSVDPGTESTDTQYF.

The chain couples TRBV4-2 to TRBJ2-1, with TRBD2 matching over 8 bases. Germline lookup yields CDR1 LGHNA and CDR2 YNFKEQ. This CDR3 has 15 residues. The V gene end was trimmed by 3 bases and the J gene end by 3 bases; junction bases not matched to a gene: 4. DNA for the CDR3: TGTGCCAGCAGCCATCAAGCGGGGGACTACAATGAGCAGTTCTTC. As protein: CASSHQAGDYNEQFF.

The chain joins TRBV7-6 to TRBJ2-7; tentatively, D is TRBD1 (6 bases). The CDR3 loop spans 14 amino acids. V gave up 5 bases and J gave up 0 bases, with 11 bases separating them. From germline, CDR1 is SGHVS and CDR2 FNYEAQ. The CDR3 DNA follows: TGTGCCAGCAGCCTCCGGGACAACTCCTACGAGCAGTACTTC. Translating gives CASSLRDNSYEQYF.

V gene TRBV6-5 combines with J gene TRBJ2-7; 11 bases align to TRBD2. From germline, CDR1 is MNHEY and CDR2 SVGAGI. The CDR3 runs 15 residues. J was trimmed by 3 bases and V by 5 bases; bases with no gene match: 6. Written as DNA, the CDR3 is TGTGCCAGCAGTCGCCAAACTAGCGGGAGCTACGAGCAGTACTTC. Translation gives CASSRQTSGSYEQYF.

This clone has only one observation. The chain is built from TRBV27 and TRBJ2-3; TRBD2 matches at 13 bases. Per the germline V gene, CDR1 is MNHEY and CDR2 is SMNVEV (reference sequence). J lost 2 bases, V lost 6 bases, and 8 bases had no gene match. The CDR3 has 17 residues. The CDR3 DNA reads as TGTGCCAGCAGGGCCCTGGGACTAGCGGGAAACACAGATACGCAGTATTTT. Protein sequence: CASRALGLAGNTDTQYF.

The chain joins TRBV19 to TRBJ1-5, with D hard to call. The CDR3 covers 15 residues. The germline CDR1 and CDR2 sequences are LNHDA and SQIVND (reference sequence). The V gene lost 5 bases and the J gene lost 0 bases, with 11 bases spanning the gap. The DNA of the CDR3 is TGTGCCAGTAGTTGGTCATCTTATAGCAATCAGCCCCAGCATTTT. It specifies CASSWSSYSNQPQHF. Combining the CDR3 with reference TRBV19 and TRBJ1-5 gives the whole variable domain DGGITQSPKYLFRKEGQNVTLSCEQNLNHDAMYWYRQDPGQGLRLIYYSQIVNDFQKGDIAEGYSVSREKKESFPLTVTSAQKNPTAFYLCASSWSSYSNQPQHFGDGTRLSIL.

This chain uses TRBV7-2 with TRBJ2-4, with TRBD1 matching 7 bases. Germline V gene data show CDR1 as SGHTA and CDR2 as FQGNSA. The CDR3 is 14 residues long. The J segment lost 4 bases and the V segment lost 5 bases, leaving 5 bases of the junction unmatched. The CDR3 nucleotides are TGTGCCAGCAGCCTGGGGACAGTTAAAAACATTCAGTACTTC. Protein sequence: CASSLGTVKNIQYF.

The chain has TRBV28 and TRBJ2-2, with a tentative D call TRBD1 (6 bases). The CDR3 contains 16 residues. Looked up from germline, CDR1 is MDHEN and CDR2 is SYDVKM. Trimming cost V 6 bases and J 4 bases, with 18 bases left between them. CDR3 protein: CASSLITGLGTGELFF. The CDR3 region has the DNA TGTGCCAGCAGCCTCATCACAGGGCTGGGCACCGGGGAGCTGTTTTTT.

This sequence joins TRBV30 and TRBJ2-3; 7 nucleotides match TRBD2. CDR3 length: 14 amino acids. Germline V gives CDR1 GTSNPN, CDR2 SVGIG (reference sequence). J lost 4 bases, V lost 0 bases, and 4 bases had no gene match. The CDR3 reads CAWSVGGSADTQYF. The CDR3, as DNA: TGTGCCTGGAGTGTCGGCGGGAGCGCAGATACGCAGTATTTT.

The genes are TRBV7-3 and TRBJ2-7; 7 bases are a match to TRBD2. Germline V gene sequence: CDR1 SGHTA, CDR2 FQGTGA. V dropped 2 bases and J dropped 3; count of bases not matched to a gene: 7. This CDR3 spans 15 amino acids. The CDR3 is CASSLDGGGFYEQYF. DNA of the CDR3: TGTGCCAGCAGCTTAGACGGCGGGGGATTCTACGAGCAGTACTTC.

This clone was seen a handful of times. The chain uses TRBV7-6 and TRBJ2-1; D uncertain. The CDR3 length is 14 residues. V shed 5 bases and J shed 4 bases, with 12 bases lying between them. Germline lookup yields CDR1 SGHVS and CDR2 FNYEAQ. CDR3 coding DNA: TGTGCCAGCAGCACCCAATCGGTGTACAATGAGCAGTTCTTC. Protein product: CASSTQSVYNEQFF.

This chain uses TRBV2 with TRBJ1-4, with 8 bases fitting TRBD1. V trimming: 6 bases; J trimming: 6 bases; junction bases outside the gene matches: 6. There are 14 residues in the CDR3. The germline CDR1 and CDR2 sequences are SNHLY and FYNNEI. The CDR3 spells CASRTGQGDEKLFF. CDR3 nucleotides: TGTGCCAGCAGAACCGGACAGGGTGATGAAAAACTGTTTTTT.

The chain links TRBV2 to TRBJ2-3, with 9 bases that match TRBD2. Per the germline V gene, CDR1 is SNHLY and CDR2 is FYNNEI. The CDR3 spans 15 residues. Unmatched junction bases numbered 8, after V lost 8 bases and J lost 2 bases. CDR3 DNA sequence: TGTGCCAGCCGCAGGGCGGGAGGGAACACAGATACGCAGTATTTT. Amino acid sequence: CASRRAGGNTDTQYF.

The rearrangement joins TRBV5-4 to TRBJ1-1; possible D gene TRBD1, 5 bases. Trimming removed 4 bases from V and 3 bases from J, with 10 bases in between. The CDR3 is made up of 13 amino acids. Per germline, CDR1 SGHNT and CDR2 YYREEE (reference sequence). CDR3 residues: CASSRDAYTEAFF. The CDR3 DNA reads as TGTGCCAGCAGCCGGGACGCATACACTGAAGCTTTCTTT.

This clone came up a few times. The chain combines TRBV27 with TRBJ2-1; D remains unclear. V was shortened by 4 bases and J by 8 bases, with 9 bases between the two germline ends. The CDR3 runs to 12 residues. CDR1 MNHEY and CDR2 SMNVEV come from the germline V gene (reference sequence). Here the CDR3 reads CASSYLGYEQFF. As DNA, the CDR3 is TGTGCCAGCAGTTACCTCGGGTATGAGCAGTTCTTC.

This clone was observed a few times. V usage is TRBV5-1 and J usage is TRBJ2-7; 7 bases are shared with TRBD1. After removal of 2 bases from V and 5 bases from J, the junction contained 7 bases not matched to a gene. Germline V CDR1 and CDR2: SGHRS, YFSETQ. This CDR3 is 14 amino acids long. CDR3 nucleotide sequence: TGCGCCAGCAGCTTTAAACAGGGGCAAGACGAGCAGTACTTC. Amino acids: CASSFKQGQDEQYF.

The CDR3: CASSLGPGSYEQYF. The CDR3 DNA reads as TGTGCCAGCAGCTTAGGTCCGGGATCCTACGAGCAGTACTTC. This chain links TRBV7-2 with TRBJ2-7; TRBD2 is a possible D gene (5 bases). V was trimmed by 1 base and J by 1 base, leaving 8 bases between them. CDR1 and CDR2 from the germline V gene are SGHTA and FQGNSA. This CDR3 has 14 residues.

The chain recombines TRBV11-2 with TRBJ2-5, with a weak D call TRBD1 (6 bases). This CDR3 has 14 residues. With 5 bases removed from V and 4 bases from J, the gap between germline ends came to 14 bases. Looked up from germline, CDR1 is SGHAT and CDR2 is FQNNGV. CDR3 protein: CASSHPDSPETQYF. Written as DNA, the CDR3 is TGTGCCAGCAGCCACCCGGACAGCCCAGAGACCCAGTACTTC.

The rearrangement joins TRBV6-1 to TRBJ2-7, with TRBD1 matching 9 bases. The V gene's germline CDR1 is MNHNS and CDR2 SASEGT. V lost 6 bases and J lost 7; bases outside the gene matches: 4. CDR3 length equals 12 residues. CDR3 sequence reads: CASRQGAGEQYF. The CDR3 nucleotides read TGTGCCAGCAGACAGGGGGCAGGGGAGCAGTACTTC.

The chain recombines TRBV2 with TRBJ2-7; 9 bases map to TRBD1. The V gene end was trimmed by 6 bases and the J gene end by 3 bases; junction bases not matched to a gene: 9. The CDR3 length is 15 residues. CDR1 SNHLY and CDR2 FYNNEI come from the germline V gene. The CDR3 nucleotides read TGTGCCAGCAGGTTAAGTATGGACAGGGGCTACGAGCAGTACTTC. Amino acid sequence: CASRLSMDRGYEQYF.

This clone occurred a few times. V usage is TRBV7-3 and J usage is TRBJ2-1; unclear D gene. This CDR3 comprises 12 residues. V lost 5 bases to trimming and J lost 6 bases, with 8 bases between them. CDR1 is SGHTA, CDR2 FQGTGA, per germline. The CDR3 coding sequence is TGTGCCAGCAGCGCCGGACCCAATGAGCAGTTCTTC. Its translation: CASSAGPNEQFF.

The chain has TRBV6-1 and TRBJ1-2, with TRBD1 identical over 9 bases. Germline-derived CDR1 and CDR2 are MNHNS and SASEGT. The J segment lost 4 bases and the V segment lost 2 bases, leaving 2 bases of the junction unmatched. The CDR3 totals 14 residues. The CDR3 reads CASSENRGPYGYTF. The DNA for the CDR3 is TGTGCCAGCAGTGAAAACAGGGGGCCCTATGGCTACACCTTC.

This clone was observed a handful of times. The chain's CDR3 is CASSFALTVNTGELFF. In DNA, the CDR3 is TGTGCCAGCAGCTTCGCCCTGACAGTAAACACCGGGGAGCTGTTTTTT. This chain links TRBV7-6 with TRBJ2-2; D is possibly TRBD1 (5 bases). The CDR3 runs 16 residues. Germline V gene sequence: CDR1 SGHVS, CDR2 FNYEAQ. V lost 3 bases, J lost 2 bases, and 13 bases lay in between.

Only one count was recorded for this clone. The rearrangement uses TRBV18 and TRBJ1-5; D gene ambiguous. The CDR3 has 16 residues. Germline V CDR1 and CDR2: KGHSH, LQKENI. Trimming shortened V by 6 bases and J by 1 base, and 16 bases separated the two germline ends. CDR3 region: CASSLSGVRSNQPQHF. The CDR3 DNA reads as TGTGCCAGCTCCCTCAGCGGGGTTCGGAGCAATCAGCCCCAGCATTTT.

This chain links TRBV15 with TRBJ2-5; D is unclear. The CDR3 contains 14 residues. Per the germline V gene, CDR1 is LNHNV and CDR2 is YYDKDF (reference sequence). Trimming shortened V by 5 bases and J by 2 bases, and 12 bases separated the two germline ends. CDR3 bases: TGTGCCACCAGCCCGCGTTGGGGTCAAGAGACCCAGTACTTC. Its translation is CATSPRWGQETQYF.